This TCR beta chain was identified in a study of blood T cells in healthy people across ages. The second PCR ran roughly 6 to 12 cycles with a sample-barcoded 5' primer and J-beta primers. TCRdb processed the 5' RACE reads anew with MiXCR; each CDR3 protein has one entry. The sample includes some 1.8 million distinct CDR3 sequences, about two fifths of them seen just once. Germline loops: CDR1 SGHTA, CDR2 FQGNSA. V was shortened by 6 bases and J by 2 bases, with 10 bases between the two germline ends. The CDR3 has 13 residues. This clonotype was obtained from a human donor in good health. The chain is built from TRBV7-2 and TRBJ1-1, with no clear D. The sample comprised blood. The CDR3 spells CASRPSYNTEAFF. CDR3 DNA: TGTGCCAGCAGGCCCAGTTATAACACTGAAGCTTTCTTT. Full variable domain (remainder filled in from reference TRBV7-2 and TRBJ1-1): GAGVSQSPSNKVTEKGKDVELRCDPISGHTALYWYRQSLGQGLEFLIYFQGNSAPDKSGLPSDRFSAERTGGSVSTLTIQRTQQEDSAVYLCASRPSYNTEAFFGQGTRLTVV.